This paragraph reports one TCR beta chain. Its specificity is unknown. The CDR3 is 12 residues long. Germline V gene data show CDR1 as DFQATT and CDR2 as SNEGSKA (reference sequence). Trimming took off 7 bases at V and 2 bases at J, with 8 bases between the two ends. The data were obtained in a study of CD8 T cells in ankylosing spondylitis. TCRdb recomputed calls from the 5' RACE reads with MiXCR, one row per CDR3 protein. The sample lists roughly 700,000 distinct CDR3 sequences; under 20% were seen once. Study-wide points: A motif of eight highly homologous TCR beta variants was seen as apparently characteristic of ankylosing spondylitis blood.

The TCR comes from a male donor with ankylosing spondylitis. The sample taken for sequencing was blood, either unsorted or a sorted T cell fraction (not recorded which). The chain couples TRBV20-1 to TRBJ2-2; D remains unclear. CDR3 amino acids: CSGYRNTGELFF. CDR3 DNA sequence: TGCAGTGGTTACAGAAACACCGGGGAGCTGTTTTTT.